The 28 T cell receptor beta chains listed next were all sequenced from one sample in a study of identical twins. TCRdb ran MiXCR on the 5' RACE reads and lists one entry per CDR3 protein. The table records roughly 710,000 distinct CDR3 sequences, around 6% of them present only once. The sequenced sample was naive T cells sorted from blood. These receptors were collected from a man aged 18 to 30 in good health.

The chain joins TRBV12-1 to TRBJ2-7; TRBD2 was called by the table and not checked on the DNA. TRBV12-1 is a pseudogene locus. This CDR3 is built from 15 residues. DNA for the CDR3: TGTGCCACTTCAAGGGGTGGGACTAGCGGGATGGAGCAGTACGTC. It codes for CATSRGGTSGMEQYV.

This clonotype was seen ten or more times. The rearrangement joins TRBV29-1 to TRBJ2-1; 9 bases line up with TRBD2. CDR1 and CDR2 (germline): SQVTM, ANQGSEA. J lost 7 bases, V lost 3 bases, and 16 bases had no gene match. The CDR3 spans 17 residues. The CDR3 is CSVDGRREGPGMNEQFF. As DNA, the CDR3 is TGCAGCGTTGACGGTCGGCGGGAGGGCCCAGGGATGAATGAGCAGTTCTTC.

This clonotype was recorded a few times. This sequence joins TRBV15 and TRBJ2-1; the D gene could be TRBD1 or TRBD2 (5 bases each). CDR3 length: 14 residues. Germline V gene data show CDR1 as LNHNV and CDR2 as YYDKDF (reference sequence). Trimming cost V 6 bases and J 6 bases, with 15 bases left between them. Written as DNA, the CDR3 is TGTGCCACCAGAGCCGGGACGGCGGCCAATGAGCAGTTCTTC. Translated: CATRAGTAANEQFF.

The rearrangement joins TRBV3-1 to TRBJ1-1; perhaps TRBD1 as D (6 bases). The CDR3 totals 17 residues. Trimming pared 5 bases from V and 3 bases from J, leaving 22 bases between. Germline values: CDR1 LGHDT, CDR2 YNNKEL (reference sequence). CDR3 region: CASSSRRDTEEDTEAFF. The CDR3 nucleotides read TGTGCCAGCAGCAGTCGCCGGGACACCGAAGAGGACACTGAAGCTTTCTTT.

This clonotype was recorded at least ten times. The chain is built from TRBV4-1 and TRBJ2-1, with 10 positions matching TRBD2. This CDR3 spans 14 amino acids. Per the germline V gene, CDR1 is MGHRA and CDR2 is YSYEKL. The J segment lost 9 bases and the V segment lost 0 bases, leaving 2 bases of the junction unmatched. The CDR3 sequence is CASSQDSGRSEQFF. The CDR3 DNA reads TGCGCCAGCAGCCAAGATAGCGGGAGGAGTGAGCAGTTCTTC.

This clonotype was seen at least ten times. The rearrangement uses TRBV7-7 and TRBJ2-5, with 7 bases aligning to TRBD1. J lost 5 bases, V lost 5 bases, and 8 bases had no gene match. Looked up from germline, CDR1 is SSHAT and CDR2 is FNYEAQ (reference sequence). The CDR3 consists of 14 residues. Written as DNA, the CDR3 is TGTGCCAGCAGCCCAGACAGGGTTGGGGAGACCCAGTACTTC. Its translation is CASSPDRVGETQYF.

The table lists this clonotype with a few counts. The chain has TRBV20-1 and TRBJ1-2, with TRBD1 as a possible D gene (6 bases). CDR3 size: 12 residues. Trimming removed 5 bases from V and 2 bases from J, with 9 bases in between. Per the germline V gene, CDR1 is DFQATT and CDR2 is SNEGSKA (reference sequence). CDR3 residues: CSAFTGNYGYTF. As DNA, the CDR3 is TGCAGTGCTTTTACAGGGAACTATGGCTACACCTTC.

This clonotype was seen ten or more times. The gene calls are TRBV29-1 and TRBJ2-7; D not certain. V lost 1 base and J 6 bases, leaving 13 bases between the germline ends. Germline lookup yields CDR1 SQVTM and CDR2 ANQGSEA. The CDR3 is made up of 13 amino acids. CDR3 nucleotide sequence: TGCAGCGTTGAAGCCACCCTGAGTGGCGAGCAGTACTTC. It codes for CSVEATLSGEQYF.

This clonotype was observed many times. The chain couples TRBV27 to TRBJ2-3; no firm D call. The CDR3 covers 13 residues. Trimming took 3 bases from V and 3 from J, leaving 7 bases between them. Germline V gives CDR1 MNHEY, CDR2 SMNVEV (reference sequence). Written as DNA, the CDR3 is TGTGCCAGCAGTTTCACCCGGACAGATACGCAGTATTTT. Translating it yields CASSFTRTDTQYF.

The chain's CDR3 is CASSLGTGLKEAFF. The CDR3 DNA reads as TGTGCCAGCAGCCTGGGGACAGGGTTGAAAGAAGCTTTCTTT. This chain joins TRBV7-6 and TRBJ1-1; 9 bases are a match to TRBD1. The CDR3 has 14 residues. V was clipped by 5 bases and J by 8 bases; unmatched bases: 9. The germline V gene encodes CDR1 SGHVS and CDR2 FNYEAQ.

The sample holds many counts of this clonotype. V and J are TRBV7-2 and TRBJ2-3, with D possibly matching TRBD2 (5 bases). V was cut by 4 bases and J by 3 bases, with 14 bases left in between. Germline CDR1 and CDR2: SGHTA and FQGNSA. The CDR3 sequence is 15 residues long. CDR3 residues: CASSSSGGKTDTQYF. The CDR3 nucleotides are TGTGCCAGCAGCTCGAGCGGAGGAAAGACAGATACGCAGTATTTT.

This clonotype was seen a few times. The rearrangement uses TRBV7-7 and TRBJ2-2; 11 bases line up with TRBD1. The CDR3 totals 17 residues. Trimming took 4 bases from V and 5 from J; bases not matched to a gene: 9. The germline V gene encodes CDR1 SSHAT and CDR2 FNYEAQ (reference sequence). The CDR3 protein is CASSSRTGGTPTGELFF. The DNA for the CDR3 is TGTGCCAGCAGCTCAAGGACAGGGGGCACCCCTACCGGGGAGCTGTTTTTT.

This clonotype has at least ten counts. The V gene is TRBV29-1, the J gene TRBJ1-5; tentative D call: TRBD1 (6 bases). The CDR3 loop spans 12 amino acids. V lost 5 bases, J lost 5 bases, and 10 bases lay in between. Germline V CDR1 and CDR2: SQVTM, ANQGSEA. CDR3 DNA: TGCAGCGTTTCGGGGGCTGATCAGCCCCAGCATTTT. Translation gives CSVSGADQPQHF.

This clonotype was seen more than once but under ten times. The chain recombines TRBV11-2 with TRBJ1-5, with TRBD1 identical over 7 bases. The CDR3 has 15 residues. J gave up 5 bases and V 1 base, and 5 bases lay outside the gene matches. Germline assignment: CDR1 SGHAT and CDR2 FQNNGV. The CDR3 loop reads CASSLAAGGDQPQHF. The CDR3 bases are TGTGCCAGCAGCTTAGCGGCAGGGGGGGATCAGCCCCAGCATTTT.

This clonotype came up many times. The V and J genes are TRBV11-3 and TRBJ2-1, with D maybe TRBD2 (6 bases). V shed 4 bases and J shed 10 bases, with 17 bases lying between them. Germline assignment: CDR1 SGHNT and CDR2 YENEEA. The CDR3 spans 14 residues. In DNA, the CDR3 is TGTGCCAGCAGCTCCACCCTCTTGGCGGGAGAGCAGTTCTTC. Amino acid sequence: CASSSTLLAGEQFF.

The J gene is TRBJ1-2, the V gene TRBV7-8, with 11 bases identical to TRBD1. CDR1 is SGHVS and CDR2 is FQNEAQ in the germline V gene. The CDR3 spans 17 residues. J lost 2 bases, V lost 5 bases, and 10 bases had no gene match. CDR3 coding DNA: TGTGCCAGCAGCCCCGAGGACAGGGGGCAGGGGAACTATGGCTACACCTTC. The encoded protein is CASSPEDRGQGNYGYTF. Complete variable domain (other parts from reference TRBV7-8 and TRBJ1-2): GAGVSQSPRYKVAKRGQDVALRCDPISGHVSLFWYQQALGQGPEFLTYFQNEAQLDKSGLPSDRFFAERPEGSVSTLKIQRTQQEDSAVYLCASSPEDRGQGNYGYTFGSGTRLTVV.

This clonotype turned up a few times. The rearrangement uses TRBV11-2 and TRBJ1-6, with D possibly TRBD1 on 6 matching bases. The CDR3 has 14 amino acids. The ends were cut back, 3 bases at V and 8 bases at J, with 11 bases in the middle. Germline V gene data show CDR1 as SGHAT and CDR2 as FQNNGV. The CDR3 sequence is CASSFGAGDSPLHF. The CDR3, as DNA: TGTGCCAGCAGCTTTGGGGCAGGGGATTCACCCCTCCACTTT.

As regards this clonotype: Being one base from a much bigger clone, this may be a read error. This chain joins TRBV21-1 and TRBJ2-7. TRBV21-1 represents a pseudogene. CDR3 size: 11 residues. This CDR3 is CASSFTYEQYV. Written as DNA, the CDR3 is TGTGCCAGCAGCTTCACCTACGAGCAGTACGTC.

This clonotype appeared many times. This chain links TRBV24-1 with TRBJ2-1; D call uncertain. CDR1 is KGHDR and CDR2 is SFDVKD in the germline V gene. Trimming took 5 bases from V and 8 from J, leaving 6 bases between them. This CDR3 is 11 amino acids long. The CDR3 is CATSVIDEQFF. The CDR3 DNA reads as TGTGCCACCAGTGTTATCGATGAGCAGTTCTTC.

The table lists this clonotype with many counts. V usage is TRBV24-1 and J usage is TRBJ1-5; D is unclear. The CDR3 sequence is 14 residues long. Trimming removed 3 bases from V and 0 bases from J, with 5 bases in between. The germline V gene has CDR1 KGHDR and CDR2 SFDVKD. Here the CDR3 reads CATSDGFSNQPQHF. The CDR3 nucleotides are TGTGCCACCAGTGATGGGTTTAGCAATCAGCCCCAGCATTTT.

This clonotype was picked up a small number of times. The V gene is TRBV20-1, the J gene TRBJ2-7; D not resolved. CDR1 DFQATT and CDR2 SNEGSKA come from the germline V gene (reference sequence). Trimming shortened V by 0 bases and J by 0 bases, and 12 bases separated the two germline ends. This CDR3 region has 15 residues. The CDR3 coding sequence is TGCAGTGCTAGAGAGGCTACCCGAAGCTCCTACGAGCAGTACTTC. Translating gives CSAREATRSSYEQYF.

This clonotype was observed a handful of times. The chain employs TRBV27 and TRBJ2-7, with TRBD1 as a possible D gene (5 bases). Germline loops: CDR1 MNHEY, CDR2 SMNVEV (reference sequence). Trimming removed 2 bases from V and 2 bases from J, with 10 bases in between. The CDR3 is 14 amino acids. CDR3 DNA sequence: TGTGCCAGCAGTTTAAGCAGGGCGGCCTACGAGCAGTACTTC. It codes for CASSLSRAAYEQYF.

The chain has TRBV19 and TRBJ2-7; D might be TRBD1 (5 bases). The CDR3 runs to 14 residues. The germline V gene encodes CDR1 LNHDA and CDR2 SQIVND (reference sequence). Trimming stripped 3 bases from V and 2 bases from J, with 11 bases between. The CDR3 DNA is TGTGCCAGTAGTATTGCAGGGTATCCCTACGAGCAGTACTTC. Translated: CASSIAGYPYEQYF.

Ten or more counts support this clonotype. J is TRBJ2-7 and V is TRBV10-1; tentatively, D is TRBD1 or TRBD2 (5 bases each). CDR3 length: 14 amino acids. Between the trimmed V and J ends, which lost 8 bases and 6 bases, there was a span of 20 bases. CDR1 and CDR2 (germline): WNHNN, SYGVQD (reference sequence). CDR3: CASPGWDVQTEQYV. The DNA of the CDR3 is TGCGCCAGCCCAGGATGGGACGTACAAACCGAGCAGTACGTC.

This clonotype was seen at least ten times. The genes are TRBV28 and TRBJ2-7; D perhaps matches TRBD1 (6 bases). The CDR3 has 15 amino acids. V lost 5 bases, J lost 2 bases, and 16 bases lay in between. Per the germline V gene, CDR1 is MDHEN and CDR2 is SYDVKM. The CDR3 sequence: CASSPLGQSTYEQYF. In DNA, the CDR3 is TGTGCCAGCAGTCCGCTAGGACAGTCTACCTACGAGCAGTACTTC. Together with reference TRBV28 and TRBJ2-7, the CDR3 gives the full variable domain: DVKVTQSSRYLVKRTGEKVFLECVQDMDHENMFWYRQDPGLGLRLIYFSYDVKMKEKGDIPEGYSVSREKKERFSLILESASTNQTSMYLCASSPLGQSTYEQYFGPGTRLTVT.

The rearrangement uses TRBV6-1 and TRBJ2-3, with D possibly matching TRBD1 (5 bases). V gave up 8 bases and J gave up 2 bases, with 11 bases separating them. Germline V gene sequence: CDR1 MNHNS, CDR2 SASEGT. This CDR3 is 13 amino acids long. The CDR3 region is CASGHPNTDTQYF. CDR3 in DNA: TGTGCCAGCGGACACCCAAACACAGATACGCAGTATTTT.

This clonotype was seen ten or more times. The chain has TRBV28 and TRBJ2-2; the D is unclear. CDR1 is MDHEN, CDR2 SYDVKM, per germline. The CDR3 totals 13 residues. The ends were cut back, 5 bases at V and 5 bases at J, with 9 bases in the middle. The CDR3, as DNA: TGTGCCAGCAGTCCTTCGGAGACCGGGGAGCTGTTTTTT. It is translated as CASSPSETGELFF. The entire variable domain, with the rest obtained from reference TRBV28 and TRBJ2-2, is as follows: DVKVTQSSRYLVKRTGEKVFLECVQDMDHENMFWYRQDPGLGLRLIYFSYDVKMKEKGDIPEGYSVSREKKERFSLILESASTNQTSMYLCASSPSETGELFFGEGSRLTVL.

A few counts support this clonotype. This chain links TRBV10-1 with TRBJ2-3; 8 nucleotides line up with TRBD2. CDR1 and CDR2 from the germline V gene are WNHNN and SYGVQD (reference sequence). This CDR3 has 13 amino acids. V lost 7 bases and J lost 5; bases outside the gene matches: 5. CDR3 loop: CASKSGSEDTQYF. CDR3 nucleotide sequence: TGCGCCAGCAAAAGCGGGAGTGAAGATACGCAGTATTTT.